Presented here are 31 T cell receptor beta chains from one specimen sequenced in a study of identical twins. MiXCR, run by TCRdb on the 5' RACE reads, gives a single entry per CDR3 protein. This table holds 450,000 to 500,000 distinct CDR3 sequences, around an eighth found once. The data were also submitted as part of a second study, on yellow fever vaccine responses in identical twins.

Material: CD4+ T cells sorted from blood. These receptor sequences come from a woman younger than 30 in good health.

The chain uses TRBV7-2 and TRBJ2-3; 9 bases agree with TRBD2. The ends lost 4 bases at V and 2 bases at J; junction bases unmatched: 10. CDR3 length equals 17 residues. The germline V gene has CDR1 SGHTA and CDR2 FQGNSA. CDR3 loop: CASSSIKLAGATDTQYF. Written as DNA, the CDR3 is TGTGCCAGCAGCTCGATAAAATTAGCGGGGGCCACAGATACGCAGTATTTT.

This clonotype was recorded a few times. This chain uses TRBV4-3 with TRBJ2-7, with 9 bases fitting TRBD1. Germline V gene sequence: CDR1 LGHNA, CDR2 YSLEER. This CDR3 comprises 15 residues. V was pared by 0 bases and J by 1 base, with 1 base of the junction left unmatched. CDR3 protein: CASSQETGGSYEQYF. The CDR3 DNA is TGCGCCAGCAGCCAAGAGACAGGGGGGTCCTACGAGCAGTACTTC.

This clonotype has only a few counts. V gene TRBV30 combines with J gene TRBJ1-1, with D unresolved. Germline V gene data show CDR1 as GTSNPN and CDR2 as SVGIG (reference sequence). CDR3 size: 12 residues. V lost 3 bases to trimming and J lost 8 bases, with 13 bases between them. Here the CDR3 reads CAWREPIVEAFF. As DNA, the CDR3 is TGTGCCTGGAGAGAACCTATCGTAGAAGCTTTCTTT. The whole variable domain, remainder taken from reference TRBV30 and TRBJ1-1, is SQTIHQWPATLVQPVGSPLSLECTVEGTSNPNLYWYRQAAGRGLQLLFYSVGIGQISSEVPQNLSASRPQDRQFILSSKKLLLSDSGFYLCAWREPIVEAFFGQGTRLTVV.

The chain's CDR3 is CASRQQGPYEQYF. CDR3 in DNA: TGTGCCAGCAGGCAACAGGGCCCCTACGAGCAGTACTTC. The chain is built from TRBV6-6 and TRBJ2-7, with D tentatively TRBD1 (6 bases). The length of the CDR3 is 13 residues. In germline, CDR1 is MNHNY, CDR2 SVGAGI (reference sequence). V was trimmed by 6 bases and J by 2 bases, leaving 11 bases between them.

In this sample, this clonotype turned up a few times. The CDR3 spells CASSDVGTNEKLFF. The CDR3, as DNA: TGTGCCAGCAGTGATGTGGGGACTAATGAAAAACTGTTTTTT. The chain recombines TRBV2 with TRBJ1-4, with unresolved D. The CDR3 sequence is 14 residues long. Trimming removed 3 bases at V and 2 bases at J, with 7 bases between. Per germline, CDR1 SNHLY and CDR2 FYNNEI.

The gene calls are TRBV20-1 and TRBJ1-3; 7 bases line up with TRBD1. The V gene end was trimmed by 5 bases and the J gene end by 3 bases; junction bases not matched to a gene: 7. There are 14 residues in the CDR3. The germline CDR1 and CDR2 sequences are DFQATT and SNEGSKA (reference sequence). Written as DNA, the CDR3 is TGCAGTGCTGTGGTAGCAGGGGGTGGAAACACCATATATTTT. Its protein is CSAVVAGGGNTIYF.

This clonotype was counted ten times or more. The chain recombines TRBV12-3 or TRBV12-4 with TRBJ1-1; 9 bases line up with TRBD1. V trimming: 7 bases; J trimming: 9 bases; junction bases outside the gene matches: 12. The CDR3 has 14 residues. This chain's CDR3 is CASKLGQGGEKAFF. In DNA form, the CDR3 reads TGTGCCAGCAAATTGGGACAGGGAGGTGAAAAAGCTTTCTTT.

The rearrangement links TRBV2 to TRBJ2-1; 11 bases line up with TRBD2. Germline V gene sequence: CDR1 SNHLY, CDR2 FYNNEI. V shed 5 bases and J 5 bases; nucleotides not matched to a gene: 14. The CDR3 length is 18 residues. DNA of the CDR3: TGTGCCAGCAGTTTAGGGTTACTAGCGGGAGATGTACACAATGAGCAGTTCTTC. This translates into CASSLGLLAGDVHNEQFF.

This clonotype has only a few counts. The chain combines TRBV14 with TRBJ2-3, with a tentative D call TRBD2 (6 bases). Trimming stripped 1 base from V and 3 bases from J, with 11 bases between. Germline lookup yields CDR1 SGHDN and CDR2 FVKESK. The CDR3 is 15 residues long. In DNA, the CDR3 is TGTGCCAGCAGCCAAGTAGAGGGGAGGACAGATACGCAGTATTTT. Translation: CASSQVEGRTDTQYF.

This clonotype was observed a handful of times. J is TRBJ1-4 and V is TRBV29-1; the D is unclear. This CDR3 region has 13 residues. Germline CDR1 reads SQVTM; CDR2 reads ANQGSEA. Trimming took 7 bases from V and 8 from J, leaving 17 bases between them. CDR3 nucleotide sequence: TGCAGCGCCACCTACGCTGTTGGGGAAAAACTGTTTTTT. Amino acid sequence: CSATYAVGEKLFF.

The rearrangement joins TRBV12-3 or TRBV12-4 to TRBJ1-1, with no clear D. The V and J ends lost 4 bases and 1 base respectively, with 7 bases between them. The CDR3 sequence is 13 residues long. The CDR3 bases are TGTGCCAGCAGTTCACTGAGGAACACTGAAGCTTTCTTT. This sequence encodes CASSSLRNTEAFF.

This clonotype was recorded many times. V usage is TRBV4-3 and J usage is TRBJ2-5, with D possibly matching TRBD1 (6 bases). The CDR3 totals 13 residues. Trimming removed 5 bases from V and 7 bases from J, with 14 bases in between. Germline-derived CDR1 and CDR2 are LGHNA and YSLEER. DNA of the CDR3: TGCGCCAGCAGCACCCGACAGGTTGGGACCCAGTACTTC. The encoded protein is CASSTRQVGTQYF.

This clonotype has only a few counts. The rearrangement links TRBV7-2 to TRBJ2-3; D remains unclear. Trimming left V 1 base short and J 4 bases short, with 6 bases between. Looked up from germline, CDR1 is SGHTA and CDR2 is FQGNSA. The length of the CDR3 is 13 residues. The CDR3 DNA reads as TGTGCCAGCAGCTTAGTCCCCTCAGATACGCAGTATTTT. Amino acids: CASSLVPSDTQYF.

This clonotype was observed a few times. V is TRBV10-3 and J is TRBJ1-3, with D perhaps matching TRBD1 (5 bases). Germline assignment: CDR1 ENHRY and CDR2 SYGVKD. V was pared by 6 bases and J by 4 bases, with 10 bases between. The CDR3 sequence is 13 residues long. In DNA form, the CDR3 reads TGTGCCATCAGGGGAGACAGAGGAAACACCATATATTTT. It yields the protein CAIRGDRGNTIYF.

This clonotype was observed a handful of times. The rearrangement joins TRBV24-1 to TRBJ1-5; TRBD1 matches at 7 bases. V lost 9 bases, J lost 0 bases, and 10 bases stayed unmatched. This CDR3 is 16 amino acids long. Germline V gives CDR1 KGHDR, CDR2 SFDVKD. The CDR3 nucleotides read TGTGCCACCGGCGGATCGGGACAGTATAGCAATCAGCCCCAGCATTTT. Protein sequence: CATGGSGQYSNQPQHF.

This clonotype has at least ten counts. CDR3 nucleotide sequence: TGCGCCAGCAGCTGGTGGACAGACAATGAGCAGTTCTTC. Protein: CASSWWTDNEQFF. This chain uses TRBV5-1 with TRBJ2-1; maybe TRBD1 (6 bases). Trimming removed 3 bases at V and 5 bases at J, with 9 bases between. Germline-derived CDR1 and CDR2 are SGHRS and YFSETQ. The CDR3 extends over 13 amino acids.

In its sample, this clonotype was seen a few times. The J gene is TRBJ1-2, the V gene TRBV20-1; 7 bases are shared with TRBD1. The CDR3 is 13 residues long. Trimming at V came to 4 bases and at J to 7 bases, leaving 9 bases not matched to a gene. Germline V CDR1 and CDR2: DFQATT, SNEGSKA (reference sequence). DNA for the CDR3: TGCAGTGCTAAAACTCGACAGGGTGTTGGCTACACCTTC. Translation: CSAKTRQGVGYTF.

This clonotype was observed a handful of times. V gene TRBV29-1 combines with J gene TRBJ2-3, with a possible D match to TRBD2 (7 bases). CDR1 and CDR2 (germline): SQVTM, ANQGSEA. Trimming stripped 3 bases from V and 2 bases from J, with 18 bases between. This CDR3 comprises 16 residues. CDR3 in DNA: TGCAGCGTTGAGGGGGGGCCAGGGCTTTACACAGATACGCAGTATTTT. Translating gives CSVEGGPGLYTDTQYF.

This chain uses TRBV12-3 or TRBV12-4 with TRBJ2-3; 9 bases match TRBD2. The CDR3 is made up of 16 amino acids. V lost 4 bases and J lost 3; bases outside the gene matches: 8. CDR3 amino acids: CASSSGTSFRTDTQYF. The CDR3 nucleotides are TGTGCCAGCAGTTCCGGGACTAGCTTTAGAACAGATACGCAGTATTTT.

This clonotype was counted at least ten times. The chain's CDR3 is CASSLGQGNVDEQFF. As DNA, the CDR3 is TGTGCCAGCAGCTTAGGTCAGGGGAATGTTGATGAGCAGTTCTTC. V is TRBV7-2 and J is TRBJ2-1; D might be TRBD1 (6 bases). This CDR3 is 15 amino acids long. V lost 1 base, J lost 8 bases, and 15 bases lay in between. Germline lookup yields CDR1 SGHTA and CDR2 FQGNSA.

This clonotype was recorded a few times. The rearrangement joins TRBV12-3 or TRBV12-4 to TRBJ2-2; D is tentatively TRBD1 or TRBD2 (7 bases each). The CDR3 extends over 15 amino acids. Trimming took 3 bases from V and 5 from J, leaving 13 bases between them. The CDR3 coding sequence is TGTGCCAGCAGTTTCCTCAGGGGGGGGACCGGGGAGCTGTTTTTT. Protein sequence: CASSFLRGGTGELFF.

The chain combines TRBV24-1 with TRBJ2-1; TRBD2 matches 7 bases. Germline CDR1 and CDR2: KGHDR and SFDVKD. This CDR3 is built from 16 residues. The trim removed 4 bases at V and 5 bases at J, leaving 10 bases unmatched. CDR3 in amino acids: CATSEVGGGRDNEQFF. CDR3 DNA: TGTGCCACCAGTGAGGTTGGCGGGGGTCGGGACAATGAGCAGTTCTTC.

The chain carries TRBV20-1 and TRBJ2-1; 9 nucleotides align to TRBD2. J was trimmed by 9 bases and V by 5 bases; bases with no gene match: 11. The CDR3 totals 14 residues. CDR1 DFQATT and CDR2 SNEGSKA come from the germline V gene (reference sequence). CDR3 bases: TGCAGTGCTCCGAGTGCTAGCGGGGTGAGTGAGCAGTTCTTC. Translating it yields CSAPSASGVSEQFF.

This clonotype was detected only a few times. The V and J genes are TRBV20-1 and TRBJ2-7, with 7 bases aligning to TRBD1. Germline CDR1 is DFQATT and CDR2 is SNEGSKA (reference sequence). The CDR3 loop spans 13 amino acids. Unmatched junction bases numbered 4, after V lost 2 bases and J lost 3 bases. The DNA for the CDR3 is TGCAGTGCTAGACCGGGACAGATCTACGAGCAGTACTTC. It codes for CSARPGQIYEQYF.

The J gene is TRBJ1-1, the V gene TRBV5-1, with D unclear. Per germline, CDR1 SGHRS and CDR2 YFSETQ. The V end was cut by 4 bases, the J end by 3 bases, with 13 bases between. The CDR3 runs 14 residues. CDR3 nucleotide sequence: TGCGCCAGCAGCCCCTCCGGGTCCTACACTGAAGCTTTCTTT. This codes for CASSPSGSYTEAFF.

The chain uses TRBV29-1 and TRBJ1-6; 8 nucleotides agree with TRBD1. The germline V gene has CDR1 SQVTM and CDR2 ANQGSEA. The CDR3 runs 13 residues. Losses at the gene ends were 7 bases for V and 10 bases for J; bases not matched to a gene: 9. The CDR3 loop is CSARQGMDSPLHF. The DNA for the CDR3 is TGCAGCGCTAGACAGGGGATGGACTCACCCCTCCACTTT.

This clonotype turned up a few times. V is TRBV6-5 and J is TRBJ2-7, with 8 bases fitting TRBD2. The V and J ends lost 2 bases and 6 bases, in that order; junction bases with no gene match: 6. The CDR3 extends over 14 amino acids. Per the germline V gene, CDR1 is MNHEY and CDR2 is SVGAGI. The CDR3 nucleotides are TGTGCCAGCAGTTACGTGGGACTAGTGAGCGAGCAGTACTTC. Translating gives CASSYVGLVSEQYF.

The chain carries TRBV18 and TRBJ2-3; TRBD1 might be the D (6 bases). The germline V gene encodes CDR1 KGHSH and CDR2 LQKENI. Trimming stripped 2 bases from V and 10 bases from J, with 22 bases between. This CDR3 has 16 residues. The CDR3 DNA sequence: TGTGCCAGCTCACCAACAGGGTCCTTTCGGTATTCGGCGCAGTATTTT. Amino acids: CASSPTGSFRYSAQYF.

This clonotype came up a few times. This chain joins TRBV25-1 and TRBJ2-1; D uncertain. Trimming stripped 1 base from V and 10 bases from J, with 23 bases between. Per germline, CDR1 MGHDK and CDR2 SYGVNS. The CDR3 runs 17 residues. The DNA for the CDR3 is TGTGCCAGCAGTGAATTCCCTGGCCGTCAAGAAAGGAACGAGCAGTTCTTC. Amino acids: CASSEFPGRQERNEQFF.

The chain is built from TRBV7-2 and TRBJ2-3; tentative D call: TRBD2 (6 bases). CDR1 SGHTA and CDR2 FQGNSA come from the germline V gene. CDR3 length: 17 amino acids. The V and J ends lost 1 base and 2 bases respectively, with 16 bases between them. CDR3 in DNA: TGTGCCAGCAGCTTAGGGGTAACGGGAGCCAACACAGATACGCAGTATTTT. This gives the protein CASSLGVTGANTDTQYF.

V usage is TRBV7-8 and J usage is TRBJ1-5; D might be TRBD1 (5 bases). Trimming shortened V by 1 base and J by 8 bases, and 12 bases separated the two germline ends. CDR1 and CDR2 (germline): SGHVS, FQNEAQ. This CDR3 comprises 14 residues. The CDR3 here is CASSLDSGLKPQHF. In DNA, the CDR3 is TGTGCCAGCAGCTTAGATTCAGGGTTGAAGCCCCAGCATTTT. Full variable domain (rest looked up from reference TRBV7-8 and TRBJ1-5): GAGVSQSPRYKVAKRGQDVALRCDPISGHVSLFWYQQALGQGPEFLTYFQNEAQLDKSGLPSDRFFAERPEGSVSTLKIQRTQQEDSAVYLCASSLDSGLKPQHFGDGTRLSIL.